This passage covers 16 T cell receptor beta chains from one sample sequenced in a study of T cell repertoires in ileal Crohn's disease. Some clones are missing from TCRdb's copy, which holds only in-frame ones; the method was immunoSEQ multiplex PCR. The table has roughly 4,100 clones, around 76% seen once; the top ten hold around a fifth. Sequenced sample: ileal tissue. The receptor set was obtained from an adult with Crohn's disease.

Comment on this clone: At one of its ends the junction is not consistent with the germline gene, which may arise from a read error. The chain couples TRBV4-3 to TRBJ1-4, with a possible D match to TRBD1 (5 bases). The CDR3 has 16 amino acids. In germline, CDR1 is LGHNA, CDR2 YSLEER. CDR3 DNA: TGCGCCAGCAGCCAAGATCTAACGACAGCTAATGAAAACCTGTTTTTT. It yields the protein CASSQDLTTANENLFF.

The rearrangement uses TRBV2 and TRBJ2-7, with 11 nucleotides matching TRBD2. V lost 6 bases, J lost 7 bases, and 8 bases stayed unmatched. Germline V gene sequence: CDR1 SNHLY, CDR2 FYNNEI. This CDR3 has 14 residues. CDR3 bases: TGTGCCAGCAGGGGGACTAGCGGTAGGGGGGAGCAGTACTTC. This codes for CASRGTSGRGEQYF.

This rearrangement joins TRBV19 to TRBJ1-5; 7 nucleotides line up with TRBD1. Unmatched junction bases numbered 4, after V lost 9 bases and J lost 5 bases. The germline V gene has CDR1 LNHDA and CDR2 SQIVND (reference sequence). This CDR3 is 12 amino acids long. The DNA of the CDR3 is TGTGCCAGCTGGGACAGTTATCAGCCCCAGCATTTT. Protein sequence: CASWDSYQPQHF.

This clone was seen a few times. V is TRBV18 and J is TRBJ2-3, with D possibly being TRBD1 (6 bases). This CDR3 comprises 16 residues. CDR1 KGHSH and CDR2 LQKENI come from the germline V gene. V was trimmed by 2 bases and J by 0 bases, leaving 12 bases between them. This CDR3 is CASSPESGQSTDTQYF. As DNA, the CDR3 is TGTGCCAGCTCACCAGAGTCGGGACAAAGCACAGATACGCAGTATTTT.

The chain links TRBV5-6 to TRBJ1-3, with D possibly TRBD1 on 6 matching bases. Germline V CDR1 and CDR2: SGHDT, YYEEEE. Trimming took off 5 bases at V and 4 bases at J, with 13 bases between the two ends. This CDR3 comprises 14 residues. CDR3: CASRSTQGGNTIYF. CDR3 nucleotides: TGTGCCAGCAGGTCCACGCAGGGGGGAAACACCATATATTTT.

The count of this clone is one. The V gene is TRBV4-1, the J gene TRBJ1-2, with D unresolved. With 0 bases removed from V and 4 bases from J, the gap between germline ends came to 9 bases. The CDR3 runs 14 residues. Germline CDR1 reads MGHRA; CDR2 reads YSYEKL. CDR3 bases: TGCGCCAGCAGCCAAGAAAGCCCTCTCTATGGCTACACCTTC. This gives the protein CASSQESPLYGYTF.

The rearrangement links TRBV29-1 to TRBJ1-1; 9 nucleotides agree with TRBD1. J was trimmed by 2 bases and V by 7 bases; bases with no gene match: 5. The CDR3 is 13 residues long. Germline V lookup: CDR1 SQVTM, CDR2 ANQGSEA. The CDR3 sequence: CSAEGQGNTEAFF. CDR3 DNA: TGCAGCGCCGAGGGACAGGGTAACACTGAAGCTTTCTTT. Full variable domain (rest looked up from reference TRBV29-1 and TRBJ1-1): SAVISQKPSRDICQRGTSLTIQCQVDSQVTMMFWYRQQPGQSLTLIATANQGSEATYESGFVIDKFPISRPNLTFSTLTVSNMSPEDSSIYLCSAEGQGNTEAFFGQGTRLTVV.

The gene calls are TRBV5-4 and TRBJ2-1; a weak D match, TRBD2 (5 bases). CDR1 and CDR2 (germline): SGHNT, YYREEE (reference sequence). This CDR3 is 16 amino acids long. With 2 bases removed from V and 3 bases from J, the gap between germline ends came to 15 bases. CDR3 sequence reads: CASSLAAESLYNEQFF. Here the CDR3 DNA reads TGTGCCAGCAGCTTAGCAGCGGAGAGCCTCTACAATGAGCAGTTCTTC.

This sequence joins TRBV5-1 and TRBJ1-5, with TRBD1 matching 9 bases. Germline values: CDR1 SGHRS, CDR2 YFSETQ. J gave up 5 bases and V 0 bases, and 0 bases lay outside the gene matches. This CDR3 comprises 14 residues. The CDR3 nucleotides read TGCGCCAGCAGCTTGGGGACAGGGGATCAGCCCCAGCATTTT. This sequence encodes CASSLGTGDQPQHF.

The CDR3 protein is CASSEGAPGNTIYF. In DNA, the CDR3 is TGTGCCAGCAGCGAGGGGGCGCCTGGAAACACCATATATTTT. This chain links TRBV7-2 with TRBJ1-3; 7 bases are a match to TRBD1. V lost 5 bases, J lost 2 bases, and 3 bases stayed unmatched. CDR3 length equals 14 residues. In germline, CDR1 is SGHTA, CDR2 FQGNSA.

The chain couples TRBV29-1 to TRBJ1-5; 7 bases fit TRBD1. The CDR3 length is 14 residues. Germline CDR1 and CDR2: SQVTM and ANQGSEA. V was pared by 6 bases and J by 4 bases, with 9 bases of the junction left unmatched. The CDR3 is CSVVRDSPNQPQHF. CDR3 coding DNA: TGCAGCGTAGTTCGGGACAGCCCTAATCAGCCCCAGCATTTT.

The chain links TRBV5-4 to TRBJ2-6; 10 bases align to TRBD1. CDR1 is SGHNT, CDR2 YYREEE, per germline (reference sequence). The CDR3 has 18 amino acids. V lost 1 base and J lost 1; bases outside the gene matches: 5. The CDR3: CASSLRDRGVSGANVLTF. For the CDR3, the DNA is TGTGCCAGCAGCTTGCGGGACAGGGGAGTATCTGGGGCCAACGTCCTGACTTTC. Drawing the rest from reference TRBV5-4 and TRBJ2-6, the complete variable domain is ETGVTQSPTHLIKTRGQQVTLRCSSQSGHNTVSWYQQALGQGPQFIFQYYREEENGRGNFPPRFSGLQFPNYSSELNVNALELDDSALYLCASSLRDRGVSGANVLTFGAGSRLTVL.

This clone was picked up one time. The chain uses TRBV2 and TRBJ1-5; weak D call: TRBD1 (5 bases). Germline-derived CDR1 and CDR2 are SNHLY and FYNNEI. The CDR3 totals 16 residues. V lost 4 bases, J lost 6 bases, and 19 bases lay in between. CDR3 amino acids: CASSGGGSRVPQPQHF. DNA for the CDR3: TGTGCCAGCAGTGGGGGGGGTAGCCGAGTCCCTCAGCCCCAGCATTTT.

Within the sample, this clone is large. This same CDR3 is encoded by further DNA sequences in the sample. CDR3 sequence: CASSYSGQGHSPLHF. CDR3 nucleotide sequence: TGTGCCAGCAGTTACTCGGGACAGGGGCATTCACCCCTCCACTTT. The rearrangement links TRBV6-5 to TRBJ1-6; 10 bases are shared with TRBD1. CDR1 and CDR2 (germline): MNHEY, SVGAGI. V was clipped by 0 bases and J by 8 bases; unmatched bases: 1. This CDR3 contains 15 residues.

The V gene is TRBV29-1, the J gene TRBJ2-5; TRBD2 might be the D (5 bases). Deletions cut 6 bases from V and 11 bases from J, with 22 bases between. The CDR3 loop spans 13 amino acids. Germline V gene data show CDR1 as SQVTM and CDR2 as ANQGSEA. DNA for the CDR3: TGCAGCGTCTCGCGAGGGTTGAGTGGAGAGCAGTACTTC. Its translation: CSVSRGLSGEQYF. The whole variable domain, remainder taken from reference TRBV29-1 and TRBJ2-5, is SAVISQKPSRDICQRGTSLTIQCQVDSQVTMMFWYRQQPGQSLTLIATANQGSEATYESGFVIDKFPISRPNLTFSTLTVSNMSPEDSSIYLCSVSRGLSGEQYFGPGTRLLVL.

The chain carries TRBV7-3 and TRBJ1-2, with D hard to call. The CDR3 is made up of 8 amino acids. The germline V and J ends were trimmed by 9 bases and 8 bases, with 4 bases remaining between them. Germline V gives CDR1 SGHTA, CDR2 FQGTGA. DNA of the CDR3: TGTGCCAGGAGGGGCTACACCTTC. This sequence encodes CARRGYTF.